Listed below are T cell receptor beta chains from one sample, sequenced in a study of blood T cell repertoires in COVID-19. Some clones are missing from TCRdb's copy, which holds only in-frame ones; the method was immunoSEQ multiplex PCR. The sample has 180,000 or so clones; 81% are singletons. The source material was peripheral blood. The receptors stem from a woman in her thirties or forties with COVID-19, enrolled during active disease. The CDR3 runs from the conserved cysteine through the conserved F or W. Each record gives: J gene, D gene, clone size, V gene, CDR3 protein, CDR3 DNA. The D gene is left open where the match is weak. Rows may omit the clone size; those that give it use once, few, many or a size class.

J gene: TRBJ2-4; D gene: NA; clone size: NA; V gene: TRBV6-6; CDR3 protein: CASSSKGVKENIQYF; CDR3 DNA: TGTGCCAGCAGTTCCAAAGGGGTTAAGGAAAACATTCAGTACTTC
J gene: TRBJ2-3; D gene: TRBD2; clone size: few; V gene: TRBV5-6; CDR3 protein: CASSLYIGAGGEGTQYF; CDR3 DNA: TGTGCCAGCAGCTTATATATAGGAGCGGGAGGGGAGGGTACGCAGTATTTT
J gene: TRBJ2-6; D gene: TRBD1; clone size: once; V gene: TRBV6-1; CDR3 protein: CASREGGLGGANVLTF; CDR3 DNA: TGTGCCAGCAGAGAAGGGGGCTTAGGTGGGGCCAACGTCCTGACTTTC
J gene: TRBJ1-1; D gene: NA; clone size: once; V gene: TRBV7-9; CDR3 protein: CASSFLNTEAFF; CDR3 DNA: TGTGCCAGCAGCTTCTTGAACACTGAAGCTTTCTTT
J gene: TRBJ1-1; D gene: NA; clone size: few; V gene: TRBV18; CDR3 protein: CASSGRSNTEAFF; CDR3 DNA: TGTGCCAGCTCGGGCAGGTCGAACACTGAAGCTTTCTTT
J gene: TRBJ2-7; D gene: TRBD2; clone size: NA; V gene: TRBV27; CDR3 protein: CASSFLSSGRGYEQYF; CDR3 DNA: TGTGCCAGCAGTTTCCTCTCTAGCGGGCGTGGCTACGAGCAGTACTTC
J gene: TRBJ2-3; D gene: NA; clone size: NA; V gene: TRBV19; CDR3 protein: CASSGGHTDTQYF; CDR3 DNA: TGTGCCAGTAGCGGGGGGCACACAGATACGCAGTATTTT
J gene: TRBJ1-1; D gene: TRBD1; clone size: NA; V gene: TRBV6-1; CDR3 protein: CASSAGQGVLNTEAFF; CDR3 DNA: TGTGCCAGCAGTGCGGGACAGGGGGTGCTGAACACTGAAGCTTTCTTT
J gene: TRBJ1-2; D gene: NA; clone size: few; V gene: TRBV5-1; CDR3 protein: CASSLGSTNYGYTF; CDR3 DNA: TGCGCCAGCAGCTTGGGATCTACGAACTATGGCTACACCTTC
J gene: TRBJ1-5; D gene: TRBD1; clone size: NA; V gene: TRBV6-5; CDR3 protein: CASGQGPGQPQHF; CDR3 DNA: TGTGCCAGTGGACAGGGCCCAGGTCAGCCCCAGCATTTT
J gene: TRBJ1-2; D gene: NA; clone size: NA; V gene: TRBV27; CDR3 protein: CASSLRTDYGYTF; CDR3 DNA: TGTGCCAGCAGTTTAAGGACAGACTATGGCTACACCTTC
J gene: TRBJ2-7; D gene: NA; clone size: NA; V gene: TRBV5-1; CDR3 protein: CASSLHADSYEQYF; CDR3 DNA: TGCGCCAGCAGCTTGCATGCGGATTCCTACGAGCAGTACTTC
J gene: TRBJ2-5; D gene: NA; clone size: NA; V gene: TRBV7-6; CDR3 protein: CASSVTQGNEETQYF; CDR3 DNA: TGTGCCAGCAGCGTGACCCAGGGAAACGAAGAGACCCAGTACTTC
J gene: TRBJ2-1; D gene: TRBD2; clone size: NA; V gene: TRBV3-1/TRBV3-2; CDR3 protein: CASSQDAGLAGENEQFF; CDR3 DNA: TGTGCCAGCAGCCAAGATGCCGGGCTAGCGGGGGAAAATGAGCAGTTCTTC
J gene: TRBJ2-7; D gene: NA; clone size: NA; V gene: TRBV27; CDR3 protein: CASSLGWASLPYEQYF; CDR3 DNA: TGTGCCAGCAGTTTAGGATGGGCTTCGCTACCCTACGAGCAGTACTTC
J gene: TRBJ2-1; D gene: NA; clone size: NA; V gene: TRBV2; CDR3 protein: CASTKGGGRNNEQFF; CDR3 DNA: TGTGCCAGCACCAAAGGGGGGGGGCGTAACAATGAGCAGTTCTTC
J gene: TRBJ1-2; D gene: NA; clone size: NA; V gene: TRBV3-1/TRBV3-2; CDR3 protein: CASSQGRGNGYTF; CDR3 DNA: TGTGCCAGCAGCCAAGGTCGAGGGAATGGCTACACCTTC
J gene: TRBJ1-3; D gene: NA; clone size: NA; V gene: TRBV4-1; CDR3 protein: CASSRSRETAGIRNTIYF; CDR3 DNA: TGCGCCAGCAGCCGGTCCCGGGAGACAGCCGGAATCAGAAACACCATATATTTT
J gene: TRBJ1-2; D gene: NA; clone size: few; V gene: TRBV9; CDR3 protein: CASSVGRDTANYGYTF; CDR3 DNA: TGTGCCAGCAGCGTAGGTAGGGACACCGCTAACTATGGCTACACCTTC
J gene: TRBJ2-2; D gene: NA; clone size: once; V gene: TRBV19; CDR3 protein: CASTRRAGELFF; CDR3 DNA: TGTGCCAGTACAAGAAGAGCCGGGGAGCTGTTTTTT
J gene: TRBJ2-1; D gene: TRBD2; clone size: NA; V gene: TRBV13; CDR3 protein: CATPFAGTREQFF; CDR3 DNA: TGTGCCACACCTTTTGCCGGGACTAGAGAGCAGTTCTTC
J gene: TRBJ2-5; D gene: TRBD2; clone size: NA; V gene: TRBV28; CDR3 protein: CASSPSGVSVKTQYF; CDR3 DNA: TGTGCCAGCAGCCCAAGCGGGGTCTCGGTAAAGACCCAGTACTTC
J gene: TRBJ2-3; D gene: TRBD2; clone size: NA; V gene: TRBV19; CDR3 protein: CASSVLAADTQYF; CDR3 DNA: TGTGCCAGTAGTGTACTAGCGGCAGATACGCAGTATTTT
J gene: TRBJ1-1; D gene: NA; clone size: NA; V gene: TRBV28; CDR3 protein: CASREYGSGNTEAFF; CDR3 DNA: TGTGCCAGCAGGGAGTATGGGTCGGGGAACACTGAAGCTTTCTTT
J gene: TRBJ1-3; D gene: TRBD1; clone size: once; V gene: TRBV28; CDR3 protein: CASTPGGNGNTIYF; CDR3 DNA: TGTGCCAGCACACCAGGGGGAAATGGAAACACCATATATTTT
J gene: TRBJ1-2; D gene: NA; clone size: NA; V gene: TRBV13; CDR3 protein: CASKLLNYGYTF; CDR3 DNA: TGTGCCAGCAAACTCCTTAACTATGGCTACACCTTC
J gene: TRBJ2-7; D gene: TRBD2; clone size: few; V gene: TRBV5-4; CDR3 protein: CASSPPGLAGAGGEQYF; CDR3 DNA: TGTGCCAGCAGCCCCCCGGGACTAGCGGGAGCGGGGGGCGAGCAGTACTTC
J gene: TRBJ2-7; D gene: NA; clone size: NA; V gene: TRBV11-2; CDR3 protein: CASSLVIGSRNEQYF; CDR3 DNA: TGTGCCAGCAGCTTAGTAATCGGGAGCCGGAACGAGCAGTACTTC
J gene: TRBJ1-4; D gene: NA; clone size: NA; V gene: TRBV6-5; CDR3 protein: CASSYARVVTNEKLFF; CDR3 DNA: TGTGCCAGCAGTTACGCCCGAGTCGTGACTAATGAAAAACTGTTTTTT
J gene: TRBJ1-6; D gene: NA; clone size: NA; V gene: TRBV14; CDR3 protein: CASSQDGPLPLHF; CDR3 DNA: TGTGCCAGCAGCCAAGATGGGCCTCTGCCCCTCCACTTT